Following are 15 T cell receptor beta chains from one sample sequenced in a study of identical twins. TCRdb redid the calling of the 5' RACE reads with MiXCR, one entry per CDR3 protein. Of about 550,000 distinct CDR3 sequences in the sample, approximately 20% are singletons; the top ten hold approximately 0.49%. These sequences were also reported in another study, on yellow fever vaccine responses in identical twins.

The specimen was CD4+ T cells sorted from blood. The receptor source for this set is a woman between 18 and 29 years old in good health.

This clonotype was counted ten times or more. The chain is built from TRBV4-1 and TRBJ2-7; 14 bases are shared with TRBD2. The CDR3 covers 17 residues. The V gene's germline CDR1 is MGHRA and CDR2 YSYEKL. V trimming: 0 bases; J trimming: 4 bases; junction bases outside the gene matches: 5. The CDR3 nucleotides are TGCGCCAGCAGCCAAGAAGGGGGGACTAGCGGGAGTTACGAGCAGTACTTC. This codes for CASSQEGGTSGSYEQYF.

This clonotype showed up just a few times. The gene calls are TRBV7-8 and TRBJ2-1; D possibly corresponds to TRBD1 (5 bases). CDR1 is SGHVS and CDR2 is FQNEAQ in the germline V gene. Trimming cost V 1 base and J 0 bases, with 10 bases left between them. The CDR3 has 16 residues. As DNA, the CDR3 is TGTGCCAGCAGCTTAGGGGGCATGAGCTCCTACAATGAGCAGTTCTTC. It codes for CASSLGGMSSYNEQFF.

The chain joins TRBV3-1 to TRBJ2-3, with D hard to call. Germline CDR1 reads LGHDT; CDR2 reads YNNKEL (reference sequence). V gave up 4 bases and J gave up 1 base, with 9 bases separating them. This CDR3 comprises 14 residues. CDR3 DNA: TGTGCCAGCAGCCCTGAGACGGGCACAGATACGCAGTATTTT. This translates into CASSPETGTDTQYF.

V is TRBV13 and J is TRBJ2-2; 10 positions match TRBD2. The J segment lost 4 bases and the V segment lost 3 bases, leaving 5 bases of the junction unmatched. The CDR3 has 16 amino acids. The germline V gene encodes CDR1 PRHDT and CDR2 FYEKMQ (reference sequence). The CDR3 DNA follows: TGTGCCAGCAGCTTCAGGACTAGCGGCGCCACCGGGGAGCTGTTTTTT. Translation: CASSFRTSGATGELFF.

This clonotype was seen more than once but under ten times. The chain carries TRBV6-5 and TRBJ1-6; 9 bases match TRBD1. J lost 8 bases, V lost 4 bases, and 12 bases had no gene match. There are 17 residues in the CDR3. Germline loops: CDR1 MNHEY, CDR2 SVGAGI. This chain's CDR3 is CASSSLPGTGIDSPLHF. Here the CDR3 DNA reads TGTGCCAGCAGTTCCCTCCCTGGGACAGGGATAGATTCACCCCTCCACTTT.

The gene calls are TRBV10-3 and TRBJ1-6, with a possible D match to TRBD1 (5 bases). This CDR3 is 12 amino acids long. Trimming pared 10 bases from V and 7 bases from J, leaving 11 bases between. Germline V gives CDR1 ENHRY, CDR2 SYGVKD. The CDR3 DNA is TGTGCCACGAGGGGAGTGAATTCACCCCTCCACTTT. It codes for CATRGVNSPLHF.

The CDR3 sequence is CASSLSLGSDTQYF. The CDR3 nucleotides read TGTGCCAGCAGTCTATCTTTGGGGTCCGATACGCAGTATTTT. V and J are TRBV28 and TRBJ2-3, with D hard to call. Trimming stripped 5 bases from V and 6 bases from J, with 15 bases between. The CDR3 has 14 residues. Germline V gene lookup returns CDR1 MDHEN and CDR2 SYDVKM. Full variable domain (rest looked up from reference TRBV28 and TRBJ2-3): DVKVTQSSRYLVKRTGEKVFLECVQDMDHENMFWYRQDPGLGLRLIYFSYDVKMKEKGDIPEGYSVSREKKERFSLILESASTNQTSMYLCASSLSLGSDTQYFGPGTRLTVL.

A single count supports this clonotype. CDR3 coding DNA: TGTGCCAGTAGTTCGGGGCCCCCTTCCTACAATGAGCAGTTCTTC. Its translation is CASSSGPPSYNEQFF. The V call is TRBV19, the J call TRBJ2-1; D possibly uses TRBD1 or TRBD2 (5 bases each). V shed 5 bases and J shed 1 base, with 12 bases lying between them. Germline CDR1 LNHDA, CDR2 SQIVND (reference sequence). The CDR3 spans 15 residues.

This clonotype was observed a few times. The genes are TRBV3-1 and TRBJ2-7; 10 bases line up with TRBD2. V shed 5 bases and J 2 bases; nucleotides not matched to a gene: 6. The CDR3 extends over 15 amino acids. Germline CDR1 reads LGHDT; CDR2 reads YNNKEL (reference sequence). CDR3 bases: TGTGCCAGCAGCACAACTAGCGGGAAACCCTACGAGCAGTACTTC. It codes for CASSTTSGKPYEQYF.

This CDR3 reads CASSLGAGDSNQPQHF. As DNA, the CDR3 is TGTGCCAGCAGTTTAGGGGCAGGGGATAGCAATCAGCCCCAGCATTTT. The V and J genes are TRBV12-3 or TRBV12-4 and TRBJ1-5; weak D call: TRBD1 (6 bases). This CDR3 region has 16 residues. Trimming took off 1 base at V and 0 bases at J, with 10 bases between the two ends.

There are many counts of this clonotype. CDR3 sequence: CSAREGFSNQPQHF. The CDR3 nucleotides are TGCAGTGCTAGAGAAGGTTTTAGCAATCAGCCCCAGCATTTT. The chain joins TRBV20-1 to TRBJ1-5; no firm D call. In germline, CDR1 is DFQATT, CDR2 SNEGSKA (reference sequence). The V gene lost 0 bases and the J gene lost 0 bases, with 6 bases spanning the gap. The CDR3 runs to 14 residues.

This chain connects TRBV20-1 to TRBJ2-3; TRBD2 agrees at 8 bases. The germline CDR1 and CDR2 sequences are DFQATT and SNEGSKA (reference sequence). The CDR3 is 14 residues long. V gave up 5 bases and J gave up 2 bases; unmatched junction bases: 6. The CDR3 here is CSAPRGVATDTQYF. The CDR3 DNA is TGCAGTGCTCCGCGGGGGGTGGCCACAGATACGCAGTATTTT.

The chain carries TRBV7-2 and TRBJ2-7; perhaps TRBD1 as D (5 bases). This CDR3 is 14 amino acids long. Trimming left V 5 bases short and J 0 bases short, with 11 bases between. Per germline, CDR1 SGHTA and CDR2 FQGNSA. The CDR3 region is CASSPRQSSYEQYF. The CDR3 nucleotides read TGTGCCAGCAGCCCCCGACAGAGCTCCTACGAGCAGTACTTC.

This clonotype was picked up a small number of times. The CDR3 here is CSAGRTGGSHGDTQYF. Here the CDR3 DNA reads TGCAGTGCGGGAAGGACAGGGGGTTCACATGGCGATACGCAGTATTTT. The chain carries TRBV20-1 and TRBJ2-3; 10 nucleotides agree with TRBD1. With 6 bases clipped from V and 6 bases from J, the junction kept 15 bases outside the gene matches. The CDR3 length is 16 residues. The germline V gene encodes CDR1 DFQATT and CDR2 SNEGSKA (reference sequence).

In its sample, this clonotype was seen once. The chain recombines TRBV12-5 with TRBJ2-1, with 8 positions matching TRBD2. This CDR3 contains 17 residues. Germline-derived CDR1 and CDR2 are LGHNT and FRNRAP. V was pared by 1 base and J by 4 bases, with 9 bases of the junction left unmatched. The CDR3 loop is CASGLGFGGGPYNEQFF. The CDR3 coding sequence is TGTGCTAGTGGTTTGGGGTTCGGCGGGGGGCCTTACAATGAGCAGTTCTTC.